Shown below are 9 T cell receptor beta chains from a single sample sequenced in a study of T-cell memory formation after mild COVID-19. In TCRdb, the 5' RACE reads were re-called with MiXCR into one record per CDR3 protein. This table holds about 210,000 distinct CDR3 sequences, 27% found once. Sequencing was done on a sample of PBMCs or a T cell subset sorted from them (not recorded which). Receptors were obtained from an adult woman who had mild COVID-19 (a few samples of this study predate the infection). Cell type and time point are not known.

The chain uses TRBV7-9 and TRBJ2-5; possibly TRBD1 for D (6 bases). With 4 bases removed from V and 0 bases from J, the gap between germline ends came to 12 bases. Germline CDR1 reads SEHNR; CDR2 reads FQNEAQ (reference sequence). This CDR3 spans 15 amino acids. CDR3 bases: TGTGCCAGCAGCTCCCTGGGGGCGTACCAAGAGACCCAGTACTTC. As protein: CASSSLGAYQETQYF.

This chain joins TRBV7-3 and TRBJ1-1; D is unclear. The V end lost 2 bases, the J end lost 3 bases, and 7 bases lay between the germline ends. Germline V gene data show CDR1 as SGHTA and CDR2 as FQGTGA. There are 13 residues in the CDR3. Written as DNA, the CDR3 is TGTGCCAGCAGCTTAGGTGTCGACACTGAAGCTTTCTTT. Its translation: CASSLGVDTEAFF.

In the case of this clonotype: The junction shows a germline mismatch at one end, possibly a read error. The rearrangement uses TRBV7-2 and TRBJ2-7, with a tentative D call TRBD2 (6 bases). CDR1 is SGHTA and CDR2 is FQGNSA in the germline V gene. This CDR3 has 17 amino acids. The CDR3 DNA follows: TGTGCCAGAAGCTTAGTTCTTGCTGGGGGGAGCTCCTACGAGCAGTACTTC. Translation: CARSLVLAGGSSYEQYF.

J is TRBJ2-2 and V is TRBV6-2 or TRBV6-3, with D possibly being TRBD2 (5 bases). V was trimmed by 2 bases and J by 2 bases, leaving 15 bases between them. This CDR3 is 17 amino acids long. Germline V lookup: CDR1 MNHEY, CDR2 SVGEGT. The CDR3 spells CASSYPRGRGNTGELFF. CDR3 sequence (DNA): TGTGCCAGCAGTTACCCCCGTGGGAGAGGTAACACCGGGGAGCTGTTTTTT.

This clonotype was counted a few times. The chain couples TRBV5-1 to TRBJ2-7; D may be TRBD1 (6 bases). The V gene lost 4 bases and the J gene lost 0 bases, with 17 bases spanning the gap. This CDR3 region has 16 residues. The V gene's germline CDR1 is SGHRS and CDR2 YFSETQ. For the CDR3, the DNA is TGCGCCAGCAGCCCGGTGACAGGTCAAAGCTCCTACGAGCAGTACTTC. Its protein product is CASSPVTGQSSYEQYF.

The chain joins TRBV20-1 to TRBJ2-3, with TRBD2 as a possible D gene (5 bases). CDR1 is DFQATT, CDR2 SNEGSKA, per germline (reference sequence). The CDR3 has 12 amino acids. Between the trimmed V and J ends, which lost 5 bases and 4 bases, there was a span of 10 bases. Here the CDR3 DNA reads TGCAGTGCTGCCGCGGGCCCAGATACGCAGTATTTT. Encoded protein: CSAAAGPDTQYF.

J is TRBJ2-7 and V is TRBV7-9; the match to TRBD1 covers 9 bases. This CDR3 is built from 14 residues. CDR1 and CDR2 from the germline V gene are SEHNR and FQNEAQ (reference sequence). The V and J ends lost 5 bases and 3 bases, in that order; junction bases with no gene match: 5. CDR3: CASSARDRDYEQYF. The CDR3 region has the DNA TGTGCCAGCAGCGCTCGGGACAGGGACTACGAGCAGTACTTC.

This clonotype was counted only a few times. DNA for the CDR3: TGTGCCAGCAGCTTGTTGGGACAGGGGGACACTGAAGCTTTCTTT. This translates into CASSLLGQGDTEAFF. V usage is TRBV7-6 and J usage is TRBJ1-1, with 11 bases identical to TRBD1. Trimming removed 3 bases from V and 3 bases from J; junction bases left unmatched: 3. CDR1 SGHVS and CDR2 FNYEAQ come from the germline V gene. This CDR3 region has 15 residues.

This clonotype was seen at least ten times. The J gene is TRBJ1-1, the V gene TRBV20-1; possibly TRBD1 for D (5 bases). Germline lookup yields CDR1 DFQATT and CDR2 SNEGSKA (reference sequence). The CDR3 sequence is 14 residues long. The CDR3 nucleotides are TGCAGAGCCCTTAGGGGCGGAATGAACACTGAAGCTTTCTTT. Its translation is CRALRGGMNTEAFF.